Below are 28 T cell receptor beta chains sequenced from a single sample in a study of beta chain features in type 1 diabetes. No antigen has been identified for these receptors. Study conclusions and caveats: Among all four CD4+ subsets, Type 1 diabetes patients had TCRB CDR3s that were moderately but significantly shorter.

Expressed TCRB transcripts were sequenced after all isolated RNA was converted to cDNA. Clones were sequenced by immunoSEQ multiplex PCR, and TCRdb holds only the in-frame ones, with some missing. This table has 200,000 to 300,000 clones, about 20% appearing once. Sequenced input: naive CD4+ T cells from blood. These receptors all stem from a woman between 35 and 50 years old with type 1 diabetes.

The chain is built from TRBV4-3 and TRBJ1-4, with D tentatively TRBD1 (5 bases). The CDR3 runs 18 residues. Trimming cost V 2 bases and J 0 bases, with 16 bases left between them. In germline, CDR1 is LGHNA, CDR2 YSLEER. In nucleotides, the CDR3 is TGCGCCAGCAGCCAATTCCGACAGACCGATGCAACTAATGAAAAACTGTTTTTT. Encoded protein: CASSQFRQTDATNEKLFF.

The chain is built from TRBV28 and TRBJ1-1, with 8 positions matching TRBD1. The length of the CDR3 is 12 residues. Germline V lookup: CDR1 MDHEN, CDR2 SYDVKM. Trimming took 5 bases from V and 11 from J; bases not matched to a gene: 7. This chain's CDR3 is CASSGTGTWAFF. The CDR3 nucleotides are TGTGCCAGCAGTGGGACAGGTACTTGGGCTTTCTTT.

The table lists this clone with a few counts. This chain links TRBV19 with TRBJ2-1; TRBD2 matches at 15 bases. Germline CDR1 is LNHDA and CDR2 is SQIVND (reference sequence). Losses at the gene ends were 4 bases for V and 9 bases for J; bases not matched to a gene: 7. The length of the CDR3 is 16 residues. The CDR3 nucleotides are TGTGCCAGTAGTACCTCGGGACTAGCGGGAGGAGGTGAGCAGTTCTTC. Translated, it gives CASSTSGLAGGGEQFF.

The CDR3 DNA sequence: TGTGCCAGCAGTTCACGACGAAGGAGGTACTTC. This encodes CASSSRRRRYF. The chain couples TRBV6-5 to TRBJ2-7; D unclear. Germline CDR1 MNHEY, CDR2 SVGAGI. The germline V and J ends were trimmed by 4 bases and 12 bases, with 13 bases remaining between them. This CDR3 spans 11 amino acids.

The chain carries TRBV6-5 and TRBJ2-1; tentative D call: TRBD1 (6 bases). Trimming took off 5 bases at V and 4 bases at J, with 12 bases between the two ends. The CDR3 contains 14 residues. Germline CDR1 reads MNHEY; CDR2 reads SVGAGI. The CDR3 DNA sequence: TGTGCCAGCAGTACAGGGAACTTGTACAATGAGCAGTTCTTC. Its protein is CASSTGNLYNEQFF.

This clone was detected only a few times. The rearrangement joins TRBV28 to TRBJ1-6; 7 positions match TRBD1. CDR1 and CDR2 (germline): MDHEN, SYDVKM. The CDR3 runs 13 residues. V was pared by 6 bases and J by 15 bases, with 11 bases of the junction left unmatched. Here the CDR3 reads CASRRDRVEYLHF. Written as DNA, the CDR3 is TGTGCCAGCAGACGCGACAGGGTCGAGTACCTCCACTTT.

In this sample, this clone turned up a few times. The rearrangement links TRBV4-1 to TRBJ2-1; TRBD2 aligns across 10 bases. J lost 3 bases, V lost 0 bases, and 2 bases had no gene match. Germline CDR1 is MGHRA and CDR2 is YSYEKL. This CDR3 spans 16 amino acids. This CDR3 is CASSQEASGSYNEQFF. CDR3 coding DNA: TGCGCCAGCAGCCAAGAAGCTAGCGGGAGCTACAATGAGCAGTTCTTC.

The chain has TRBV6-5 and TRBJ2-7, with D tentatively TRBD1 (6 bases). The germline V gene has CDR1 MNHEY and CDR2 SVGAGI. This CDR3 spans 12 amino acids. Trimming took 5 bases from V and 2 from J, leaving 7 bases between them. The CDR3 DNA reads as TGTGCCAGCAGTGACAGGACCTACGAGCAGTACTTC. It specifies CASSDRTYEQYF.

This clone has just a few counts. The V gene is TRBV29-1, the J gene TRBJ2-1; 9 bases map to TRBD2. The junction had 14 bases not matched to a gene; V was cut back by 7 bases and J by 7 bases. This CDR3 contains 15 residues. Germline CDR1 is SQVTM and CDR2 is ANQGSEA. As DNA, the CDR3 is TGCAGCGGAGTGAATAGCGGGGGCCCCTCTAATGAGCAGTTCTTC. This translates into CSGVNSGGPSNEQFF.

The chain carries TRBV6-6 and TRBJ1-1; the D is unclear. The ends were cut back, 2 bases at V and 3 bases at J, with 7 bases in the middle. Germline V gene data show CDR1 as MNHNY and CDR2 as SVGAGI (reference sequence). The CDR3 covers 13 residues. The CDR3 DNA follows: TGTGCCAGCAGTTACCCCCAATACACTGAAGCTTTCTTT. This codes for CASSYPQYTEAFF.

This clone was counted only a few times. V is TRBV7-3 and J is TRBJ2-1; 7 nucleotides match TRBD1. Per germline, CDR1 SGHTA and CDR2 FQGTGA. V was clipped by 5 bases and J by 6 bases; unmatched bases: 10. The CDR3 runs 15 residues. The CDR3 loop is CASSLPGTDPNEQFF. The CDR3 bases are TGTGCCAGCAGCCTACCCGGGACAGACCCCAATGAGCAGTTCTTC.

The gene calls are TRBV10-3 and TRBJ2-7; D ambiguous. Germline V gives CDR1 ENHRY, CDR2 SYGVKD. There are 15 residues in the CDR3. Trimming left V 0 bases short and J 2 bases short, with 11 bases between. CDR3 sequence (DNA): TGTGCCATCAGTGAGTCCTCAGGCGCCGCCTACGAGCAGTACTTC. It translates to CAISESSGAAYEQYF.

The CDR3, as DNA: TGCAGCGTTGAACTGGGGCCAGAGACCCAGTACTTC. Its protein product is CSVELGPETQYF. This chain joins TRBV29-1 and TRBJ2-5, with a possible D match to TRBD1 (5 bases). In germline, CDR1 is SQVTM, CDR2 ANQGSEA. Trimming cost V 2 bases and J 4 bases, with 8 bases left between them. The CDR3 loop spans 12 amino acids.

As to this clone: This CDR3 is also generated by other DNA sequences in the sample. The chain links TRBV20-1 to TRBJ2-7, with a tentative D call TRBD2 (6 bases). The length of the CDR3 is 11 residues. Germline loops: CDR1 DFQATT, CDR2 SNEGSKA (reference sequence). V was clipped by 6 bases and J by 3 bases, with 9 bases between them. CDR3 DNA sequence: TGCAGTGCCCCCGGGGGCTACGAGCAGTACTTC. Protein: CSAPGGYEQYF.

The chain links TRBV29-1 to TRBJ1-3; D unclear. V gave up 7 bases and J gave up 12 bases, with 19 bases separating them. CDR1 and CDR2 from the germline V gene are SQVTM and ANQGSEA. The CDR3 is made up of 12 amino acids. The CDR3 loop reads CSAGGYRGDIYF. The CDR3 bases are TGCAGCGCCGGCGGGTACCGAGGAGACATATATTTT.

This clone was observed a few times. The chain employs TRBV18 and TRBJ1-1, with a weak D call TRBD1 (5 bases). V shed 1 base and J shed 4 bases, with 13 bases lying between them. In germline, CDR1 is KGHSH, CDR2 LQKENI. The CDR3 is 15 residues long. CDR3 nucleotide sequence: TGTGCCAGCTCACCACTGGACCAGGGCGGCACTGAAGCTTTCTTT. Translation gives CASSPLDQGGTEAFF.

The chain combines TRBV5-4 with TRBJ1-2; perhaps TRBD1 as D (5 bases). V lost 5 bases, J lost 4 bases, and 21 bases lay in between. The germline V gene has CDR1 SGHNT and CDR2 YYREEE (reference sequence). The CDR3 runs to 16 residues. The CDR3 DNA reads as TGTGCCAGCAGTGAAAAATCAGGGTTCGCGTCCTATGGCTACACCTTC. It specifies CASSEKSGFASYGYTF.

The rearrangement links TRBV27 to TRBJ2-7; TRBD1 aligns across 7 bases. The V gene's germline CDR1 is MNHEY and CDR2 SMNVEV (reference sequence). J was trimmed by 0 bases and V by 10 bases; bases with no gene match: 3. This CDR3 region has 12 residues. This chain's CDR3 is CATRDSSYEQYF. The CDR3 DNA is TGTGCCACCAGGGACAGCTCCTACGAGCAGTACTTC.

The rearrangement links TRBV29-1 to TRBJ1-1, with 7 nucleotides matching TRBD1. CDR1 SQVTM and CDR2 ANQGSEA come from the germline V gene. The length of the CDR3 is 14 residues. J lost 0 bases, V lost 6 bases, and 7 bases had no gene match. DNA for the CDR3: TGCAGCGTCTCCTCACAGGGGATGAACACTGAAGCTTTCTTT. Its protein product is CSVSSQGMNTEAFF. The variable domain in full, with the rest retrieved from reference TRBV29-1 and TRBJ1-1, is SAVISQKPSRDICQRGTSLTIQCQVDSQVTMMFWYRQQPGQSLTLIATANQGSEATYESGFVIDKFPISRPNLTFSTLTVSNMSPEDSSIYLCSVSSQGMNTEAFFGQGTRLTVV.

This clone was observed a handful of times. CDR3 protein: CAWSTGTGVYGYTF. In DNA form, the CDR3 reads TGTGCCTGGAGTACAGGCACAGGGGTCTATGGCTACACCTTC. The chain employs TRBV30 and TRBJ1-2; 7 nucleotides match TRBD1. The V segment lost 2 bases and the J segment 4 bases; nucleotides outside the gene matches: 7. This CDR3 region has 14 residues. CDR1 is GTSNPN, CDR2 SVGIG, per germline (reference sequence).

The chain couples TRBV18 to TRBJ1-5, with 11 nucleotides matching TRBD1. After removal of 3 bases from V and 7 bases from J, the junction contained 5 bases not matched to a gene. The CDR3 consists of 15 residues. Germline lookup yields CDR1 KGHSH and CDR2 LQKENI. This chain's CDR3 is CASSPGQGEVQPQHF. CDR3 in DNA: TGTGCCAGCTCACCGGGACAGGGGGAAGTCCAGCCCCAGCATTTT.

The gene calls are TRBV9 and TRBJ1-1, with D possibly TRBD1 on 5 matching bases. The CDR3 sequence is 14 residues long. Trimming stripped 3 bases from V and 2 bases from J, with 11 bases between. The V gene's germline CDR1 is SGDLS and CDR2 YYNGEE. CDR3 coding DNA: TGTGCCAGCAGCGCCACAGGCCCAAACACTGAAGCTTTCTTT. Translating it yields CASSATGPNTEAFF.

This clone was detected only a few times. The V call is TRBV7-3, the J call TRBJ2-5; maybe TRBD2 (5 bases). Germline-derived CDR1 and CDR2 are SGHTA and FQGTGA. V was cut by 1 base and J by 5 bases, with 11 bases left in between. The CDR3 spans 14 residues. The CDR3 sequence: CASSLNREKETQYF. The CDR3 nucleotides read TGTGCCAGCAGCTTAAATCGGGAAAAGGAGACCCAGTACTTC. Supplemented by reference TRBV7-3 and TRBJ2-5, the full variable domain reads GAGVSQTPSNKVTEKGKYVELRCDPISGHTALYWYRQSLGQGPEFLIYFQGTGAADDSGLPNDRFFAVRPEGSVSTLKIQRTERGDSAVYLCASSLNREKETQYFGPGTRLLVL.

This chain links TRBV14 with TRBJ2-7; D is perhaps TRBD1 (6 bases). The CDR3 runs to 15 residues. V shed 3 bases and J shed 3 bases, with 15 bases lying between them. CDR1 and CDR2 (germline): SGHDN, FVKESK. CDR3 sequence: CASSHRGVGGYEQYF. The DNA for the CDR3 is TGTGCCAGCAGCCACAGAGGGGTAGGGGGCTACGAGCAGTACTTC.

This clone was observed a few times. This chain's CDR3 is CASRRASETQYF. CDR3 in DNA: TGTGCCAGCAGGCGGGCATCGGAGACCCAGTACTTC. This sequence joins TRBV28 and TRBJ2-5; D may be TRBD2 (5 bases). V was pared by 6 bases and J by 5 bases, with 10 bases between. The CDR3 extends over 12 amino acids. Germline CDR1 and CDR2: MDHEN and SYDVKM.

This clone appeared a few times. The V call is TRBV28, the J call TRBJ2-3; D is unclear. Trimming removed 5 bases from V and 2 bases from J, with 5 bases in between. Germline CDR1 reads MDHEN; CDR2 reads SYDVKM. CDR3 size: 12 residues. CDR3 DNA sequence: TGTGCCAGCAGTGGCCCCACAGATACGCAGTATTTT. Amino acids: CASSGPTDTQYF.

This rearrangement joins TRBV4-3 to TRBJ2-1, with 8 bases matching TRBD2. The V gene's germline CDR1 is LGHNA and CDR2 YSLEER. The CDR3 consists of 15 residues. Trimming removed 0 bases from V and 12 bases from J; junction bases left unmatched: 10. CDR3 protein: CASSQDLAGGDRQFF. Here the CDR3 DNA reads TGCGCCAGCAGCCAAGATTTGGCCGGGGGGGATAGGCAGTTCTTC.

This sequence joins TRBV9 and TRBJ2-2, with a possible D match to TRBD2 (6 bases). Germline CDR1 SGDLS, CDR2 YYNGEE. The CDR3 runs to 14 residues. Trimming took 2 bases from V and 6 from J, leaving 11 bases between them. The CDR3 DNA reads TGTGCCAGCAGCGTGGGGGGAGTCCCCGGGGAGCTGTTTTTT. Protein sequence: CASSVGGVPGELFF.